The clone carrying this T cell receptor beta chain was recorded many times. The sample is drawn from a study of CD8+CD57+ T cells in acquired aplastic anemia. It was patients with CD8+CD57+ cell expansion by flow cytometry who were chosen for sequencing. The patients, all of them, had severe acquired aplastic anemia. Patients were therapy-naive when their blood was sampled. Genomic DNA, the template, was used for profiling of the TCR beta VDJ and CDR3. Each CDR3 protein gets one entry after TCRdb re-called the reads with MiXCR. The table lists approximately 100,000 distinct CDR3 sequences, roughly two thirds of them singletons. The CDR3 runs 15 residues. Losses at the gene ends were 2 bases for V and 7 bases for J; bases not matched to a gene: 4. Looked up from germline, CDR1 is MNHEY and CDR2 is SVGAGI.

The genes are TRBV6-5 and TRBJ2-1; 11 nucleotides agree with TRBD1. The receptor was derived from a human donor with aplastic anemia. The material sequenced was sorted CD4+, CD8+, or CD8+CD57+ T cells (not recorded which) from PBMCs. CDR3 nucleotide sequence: TGTGCCAGCAGTTACGGACAGGGGGCGCTGAATGAGCAGTTCTTC. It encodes CASSYGQGALNEQFF.